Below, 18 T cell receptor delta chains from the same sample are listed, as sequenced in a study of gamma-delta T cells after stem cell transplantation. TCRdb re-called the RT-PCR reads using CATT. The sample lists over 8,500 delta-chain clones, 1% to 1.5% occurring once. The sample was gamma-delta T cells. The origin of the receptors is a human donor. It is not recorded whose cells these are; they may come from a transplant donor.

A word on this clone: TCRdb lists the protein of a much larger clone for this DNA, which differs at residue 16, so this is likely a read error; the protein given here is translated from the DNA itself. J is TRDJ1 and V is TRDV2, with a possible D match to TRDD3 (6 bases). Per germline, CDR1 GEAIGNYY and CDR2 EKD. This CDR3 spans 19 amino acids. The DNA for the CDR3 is TGTGCCTGTGACGACGTACTGGGCCGCACCGGCCGATACACCGATAGACTCATCTTT. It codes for CACDDVLGRTGRYTDRLIF.

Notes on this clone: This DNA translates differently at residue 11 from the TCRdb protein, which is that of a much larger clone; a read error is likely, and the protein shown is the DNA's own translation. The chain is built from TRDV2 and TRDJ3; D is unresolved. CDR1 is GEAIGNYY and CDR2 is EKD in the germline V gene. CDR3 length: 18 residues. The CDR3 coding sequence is TGTGCCTGTGCCTCCGTGGTGGGCAGCTCCCGGGACACCCGACAGATGTTTTTC. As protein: CACASVVGSSRDTRQMFF.

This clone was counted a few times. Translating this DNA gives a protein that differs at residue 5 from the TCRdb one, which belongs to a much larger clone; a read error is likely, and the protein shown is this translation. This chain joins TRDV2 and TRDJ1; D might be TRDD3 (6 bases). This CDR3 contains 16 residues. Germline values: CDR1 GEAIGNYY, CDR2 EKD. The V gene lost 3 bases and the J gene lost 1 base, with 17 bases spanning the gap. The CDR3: CACDPVLGRATDKLIF. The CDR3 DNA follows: TGTGCCTGTGACCCAGTACTGGGACGGGCCACCGATAAACTCATCTTT.

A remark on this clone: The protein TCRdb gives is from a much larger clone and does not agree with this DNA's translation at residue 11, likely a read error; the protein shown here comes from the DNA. CDR3 amino acids: CACDTVGLGDNTDKLIF. For the CDR3, the DNA is TGTGCCTGTGACACCGTCGGACTGGGGGATAACACCGATAAACTCATCTTT. J is TRDJ1 and V is TRDV2, with TRDD3 matching over 11 bases. From germline, CDR1 is GEAIGNYY and CDR2 EKD. V was clipped by 0 bases and J by 0 bases; unmatched bases: 5. The CDR3 contains 17 residues.

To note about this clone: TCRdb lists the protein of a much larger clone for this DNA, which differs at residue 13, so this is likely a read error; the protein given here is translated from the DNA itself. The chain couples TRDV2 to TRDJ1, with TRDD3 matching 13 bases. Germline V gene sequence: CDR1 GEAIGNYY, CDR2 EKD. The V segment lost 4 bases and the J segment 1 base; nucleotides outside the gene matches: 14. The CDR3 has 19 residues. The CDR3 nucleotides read TGTGCCTGTGAACCCCTACTGGGGGATACGCTCTCATGCACCGATAAACTCATCTTT. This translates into CACEPLLGDTLSCTDKLIF.

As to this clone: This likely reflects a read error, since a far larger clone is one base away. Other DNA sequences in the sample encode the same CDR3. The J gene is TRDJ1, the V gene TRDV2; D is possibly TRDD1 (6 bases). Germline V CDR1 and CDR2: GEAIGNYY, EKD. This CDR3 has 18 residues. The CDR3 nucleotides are TGTGCCTGTGACACCGTTCGTGGAAATACATTGTACACCGATAAACTCATCTTC. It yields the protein CACDTVRGNTLYTDKLIF.

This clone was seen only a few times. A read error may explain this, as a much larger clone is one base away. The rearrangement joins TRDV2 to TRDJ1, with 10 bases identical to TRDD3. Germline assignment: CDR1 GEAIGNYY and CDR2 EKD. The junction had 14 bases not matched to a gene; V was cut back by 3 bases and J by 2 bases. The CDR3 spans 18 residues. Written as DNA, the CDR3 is TGTGCCTGTGACCCCGTACCGGGGGATACGCGGGGGACCGATAAACTCATCTTT. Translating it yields CACDPVPGDTRGTDKLIF.

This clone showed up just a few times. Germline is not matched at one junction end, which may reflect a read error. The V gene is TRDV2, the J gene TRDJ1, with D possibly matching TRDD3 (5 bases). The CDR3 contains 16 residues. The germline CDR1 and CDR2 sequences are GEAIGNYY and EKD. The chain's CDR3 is CACDTVGEMYTDKLTF. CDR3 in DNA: TGTGCCTGTGACACCGTCGGGGAGATGTACACCGATAAACTCACCTTT.

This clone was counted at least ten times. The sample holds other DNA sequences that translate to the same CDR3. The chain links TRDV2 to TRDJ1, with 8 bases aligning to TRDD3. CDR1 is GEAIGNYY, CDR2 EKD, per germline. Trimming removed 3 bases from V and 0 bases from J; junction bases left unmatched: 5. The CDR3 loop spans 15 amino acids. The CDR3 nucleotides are TGTGCCTGTGACCCCCTACTGGGGGACACCGATAAACTCATCTTT. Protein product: CACDPLLGDTDKLIF.

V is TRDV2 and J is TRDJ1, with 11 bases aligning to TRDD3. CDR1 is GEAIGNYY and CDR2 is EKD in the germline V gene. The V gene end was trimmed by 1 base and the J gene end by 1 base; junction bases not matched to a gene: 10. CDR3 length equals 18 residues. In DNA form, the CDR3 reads TGTGCCTGTGACACGGTACTGGGGGATAATCCCCCCACCGATAAACTCATCTTT. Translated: CACDTVLGDNPPTDKLIF.

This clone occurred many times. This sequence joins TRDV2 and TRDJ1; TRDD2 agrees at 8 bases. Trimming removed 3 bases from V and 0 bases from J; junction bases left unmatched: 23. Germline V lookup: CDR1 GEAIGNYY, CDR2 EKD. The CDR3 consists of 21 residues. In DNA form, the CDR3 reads TGTGCCTGTGACCTTATTTCCACCCTTCCTAATGGGGGGAATAACACCGATAAACTCATCTTT. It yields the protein CACDLISTLPNGGNNTDKLIF.

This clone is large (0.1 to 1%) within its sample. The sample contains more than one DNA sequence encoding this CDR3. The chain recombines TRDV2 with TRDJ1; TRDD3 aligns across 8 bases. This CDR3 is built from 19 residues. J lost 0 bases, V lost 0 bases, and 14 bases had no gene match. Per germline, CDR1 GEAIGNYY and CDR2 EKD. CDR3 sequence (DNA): TGTGCCTGTGACACCGTGGAACGTACTGGGGGTTTTAACACCGATAAACTCATCTTT. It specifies CACDTVERTGGFNTDKLIF.

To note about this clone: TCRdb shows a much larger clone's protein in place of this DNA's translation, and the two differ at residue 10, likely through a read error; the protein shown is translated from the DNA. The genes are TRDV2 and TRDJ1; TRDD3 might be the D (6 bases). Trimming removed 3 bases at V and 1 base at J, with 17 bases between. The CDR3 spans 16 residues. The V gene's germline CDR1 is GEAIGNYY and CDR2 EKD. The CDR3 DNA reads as TGTGCCTGTGACGGGATGGGGGGGGACCGCACCGATAAACTCATCTTT. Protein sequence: CACDGMGGDRTDKLIF.

DNA of the CDR3: TGTGCCTGTGAGGGGATGGCTACTGGGGGATCCCGCGATAAACTCATCTTT. Protein: CACEGMATGGSRDKLIF. V usage is TRDV2 and J usage is TRDJ1; 10 nucleotides match TRDD3. V dropped 4 bases and J dropped 4; count of bases not matched to a gene: 14. Germline CDR1 is GEAIGNYY and CDR2 is EKD. The CDR3 extends over 17 amino acids.

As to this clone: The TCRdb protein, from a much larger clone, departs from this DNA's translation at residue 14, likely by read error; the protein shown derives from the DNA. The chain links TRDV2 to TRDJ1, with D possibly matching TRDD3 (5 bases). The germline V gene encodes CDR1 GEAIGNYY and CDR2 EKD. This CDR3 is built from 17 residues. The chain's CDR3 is CACDTVGGPPYTDNLIF. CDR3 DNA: TGTGCCTGTGACACCGTAGGGGGTCCCCCGTACACCGATAATCTCATCTTT.

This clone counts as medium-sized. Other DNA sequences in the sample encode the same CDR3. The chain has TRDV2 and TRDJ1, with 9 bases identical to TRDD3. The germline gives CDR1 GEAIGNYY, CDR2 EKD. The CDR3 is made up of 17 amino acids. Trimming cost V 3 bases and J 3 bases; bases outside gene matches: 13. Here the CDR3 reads CACDPLAGDTGADKLIF. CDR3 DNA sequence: TGTGCCTGTGACCCGCTTGCGGGGGATACCGGGGCCGATAAACTCATCTTT.

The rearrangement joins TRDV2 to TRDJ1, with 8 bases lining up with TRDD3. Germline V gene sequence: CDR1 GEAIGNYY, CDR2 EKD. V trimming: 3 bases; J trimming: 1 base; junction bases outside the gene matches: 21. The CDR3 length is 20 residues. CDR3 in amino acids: CACDPLVGDPRAGGTDKLIF. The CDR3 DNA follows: TGTGCCTGTGACCCCTTGGTGGGGGATCCTCGAGCAGGTGGCACCGATAAACTCATCTTT.

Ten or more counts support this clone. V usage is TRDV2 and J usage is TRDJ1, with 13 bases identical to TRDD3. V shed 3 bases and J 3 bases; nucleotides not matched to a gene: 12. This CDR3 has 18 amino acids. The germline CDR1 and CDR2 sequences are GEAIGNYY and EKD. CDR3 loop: CACDPVLTGGYGADKLIF. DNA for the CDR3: TGTGCCTGTGACCCCGTACTTACTGGGGGATACGGAGCCGATAAACTCATCTTT.